These 27 T cell receptor beta chains were all obtained from the same sample, sequenced in a study of CD8+ T cells in alopecia areata. Extraction of RNA preceded its reverse transcription into cDNA, which served as the sequencing template. Sequencing used immunoSEQ multiplex PCR; TCRdb keeps in-frame clones, though not all of them. This sample carries 150,000 to 200,000 clones, roughly 60% of them seen once, and the ten largest clones take under 1.2%. The treatment denotes: oral pan-JAK inhibitor, 5-10 mg twice daily. Source: CD4+ T cells sorted from blood, taken at week 24, from a patient treated with tofacitinib. All receptors derive from a human donor with alopecia areata.

CDR3 DNA: TGTGCCAGCAGTGGGGCGGGTGGCAACATTCAGTACTTC. Translating it yields CASSGAGGNIQYF. The gene calls are TRBV25-1 and TRBJ2-4, with D tentatively TRBD2 (5 bases). Per germline, CDR1 MGHDK and CDR2 SYGVNS. The CDR3 has 13 amino acids. V gave up 4 bases and J gave up 7 bases, with 11 bases separating them.

The rearrangement uses TRBV15 and TRBJ1-2; TRBD1 aligns across 7 bases. The V and J ends lost 3 bases and 7 bases, in that order; junction bases with no gene match: 5. The CDR3 covers 13 residues. Germline lookup yields CDR1 LNHNV and CDR2 YYDKDF (reference sequence). As DNA, the CDR3 is TGTGCCACCAGCAGTTTACAGGGGTCTGGCTACACCTTC. This sequence encodes CATSSLQGSGYTF.

V usage is TRBV29-1 and J usage is TRBJ1-1; tentatively, D is TRBD1 (6 bases). Germline V lookup: CDR1 SQVTM, CDR2 ANQGSEA. The CDR3 runs to 14 residues. V dropped 4 bases and J dropped 4 bases, with 16 bases sitting between them. The CDR3 DNA reads TGCAGCGTTGGGGGGGAAACAGGGAGCACTGAAGCTTTCTTT. It translates to CSVGGETGSTEAFF.

The count of this clone is one. V and J are TRBV30 and TRBJ2-3; tentatively, D is TRBD2 (6 bases). The CDR3 has 11 amino acids. V was shortened by 5 bases and J by 3 bases, with 6 bases between the two germline ends. CDR1 and CDR2 (germline): GTSNPN, SVGIG (reference sequence). DNA of the CDR3: TGTGCCTGGGGGGGGACAGATACGCAGTATTTT. Translation: CAWGGTDTQYF.

This clone was detected only a few times. The genes are TRBV2 and TRBJ2-1; 7 bases align to TRBD1. This CDR3 region has 14 residues. Trimming cost V 6 bases and J 4 bases; bases outside gene matches: 6. Germline V gene sequence: CDR1 SNHLY, CDR2 FYNNEI. The CDR3 spells CASRRDSNYNEQFF. The DNA of the CDR3 is TGTGCCAGCAGGAGGGACAGCAATTACAATGAGCAGTTCTTC. Combining the CDR3 with reference TRBV2 and TRBJ2-1 gives the whole variable domain EPEVTQTPSHQVTQMGQEVILRCVPISNHLYFYWYRQILGQKVEFLVSFYNNEISEKSEIFDDQFSVERPDGSNFTLKIRSTKLEDSAMYFCASRRDSNYNEQFFGPGTRLTVL.

The chain is built from TRBV6-5 and TRBJ1-5; TRBD1 matches at 7 bases. The CDR3 has 15 amino acids. Looked up from germline, CDR1 is MNHEY and CDR2 is SVGAGI. V gave up 4 bases and J gave up 2 bases; unmatched junction bases: 5. Here the CDR3 DNA reads TGTGCCAGCAGTTCACAGGGGATCCGCAATCAGCCCCAGCATTTT. This codes for CASSSQGIRNQPQHF.

The CDR3 spells CSVEAGLGPQYF. The CDR3 DNA follows: TGCAGCGTTGAAGCGGGTCTGGGGCCGCAGTACTTC. This chain uses TRBV29-1 with TRBJ2-4; D is possibly TRBD1 (5 bases). V was trimmed by 1 base and J by 13 bases, leaving 14 bases between them. This CDR3 has 12 amino acids. Germline CDR1 reads SQVTM; CDR2 reads ANQGSEA.

This clone was observed a few times. The gene calls are TRBV29-1 and TRBJ2-5; 9 bases agree with TRBD2. CDR3 size: 13 residues. V shed 5 bases, J shed 2 bases, and the junction held 3 bases outside the gene matches. CDR1 is SQVTM and CDR2 is ANQGSEA in the germline V gene. The CDR3 region is CSVSAGGQETQYF. The CDR3 DNA is TGCAGCGTTTCCGCGGGGGGGCAAGAGACCCAGTACTTC.

The table lists this clone with many counts. The rearrangement uses TRBV10-2 and TRBJ2-1; the D gene is possibly TRBD2 (5 bases). From germline, CDR1 is WSHSY and CDR2 SAAADI. V shed 7 bases and J shed 1 base, with 8 bases lying between them. This CDR3 comprises 13 residues. The CDR3 region is CASTSGSYNEQFF. The CDR3, as DNA: TGCGCCAGCACCAGCGGATCCTACAATGAGCAGTTCTTC.

This clone was observed a few times. The V gene is TRBV29-1, the J gene TRBJ2-1; D not certain. This CDR3 is 12 amino acids long. Deletions cut 3 bases from V and 5 bases from J, with 8 bases between. The germline V gene encodes CDR1 SQVTM and CDR2 ANQGSEA. The CDR3 region is CSVDHRNNEQFF. DNA of the CDR3: TGCAGCGTTGATCACCGAAACAATGAGCAGTTCTTC.

This clone was counted only a few times. The V call is TRBV7-2, the J call TRBJ2-7, with TRBD1 as a possible D gene (5 bases). The length of the CDR3 is 15 residues. Germline-derived CDR1 and CDR2 are SGHTA and FQGNSA. The V end lost 1 base, the J end lost 2 bases, and 12 bases lay between the germline ends. The CDR3 loop reads CASSLGDSTTYEQYF. The CDR3 DNA reads as TGTGCCAGCAGCTTAGGAGACAGTACAACCTACGAGCAGTACTTC.

The chain has TRBV11-2 and TRBJ2-3, with TRBD2 matching over 7 bases. J lost 5 bases, V lost 5 bases, and 10 bases had no gene match. The CDR3 sequence is 15 residues long. Germline V gene data show CDR1 as SGHAT and CDR2 as FQNNGV. DNA of the CDR3: TGTGCCAGCAGCGTGGGACTAAGACCCCGAGATACGCAGTATTTT. Protein sequence: CASSVGLRPRDTQYF.

The chain couples TRBV7-2 to TRBJ2-3; 8 nucleotides agree with TRBD2. This CDR3 contains 15 residues. In germline, CDR1 is SGHTA, CDR2 FQGNSA. The V segment lost 0 bases and the J segment 4 bases; nucleotides outside the gene matches: 3. The CDR3 nucleotides are TGTGCCAGCAGCTTAGCGCGGCGGGGGGCAGATACGCAGTATTTT. This translates into CASSLARRGADTQYF.

The chain employs TRBV5-6 and TRBJ1-4; D not certain. CDR1 is SGHDT and CDR2 is YYEEEE in the germline V gene. CDR3 length: 15 residues. V lost 4 bases, J lost 0 bases, and 10 bases lay in between. Here the CDR3 reads CASSPLTATNEKLFF. The CDR3 DNA reads TGTGCCAGCAGCCCCCTCACTGCAACTAATGAAAAACTGTTTTTT.

Concerning this clone: Distinct nucleotide sequences in the sample also encode this CDR3. J is TRBJ1-2 and V is TRBV30; unclear D gene. The germline gives CDR1 GTSNPN, CDR2 SVGIG (reference sequence). CDR3 length: 8 residues. Deletions cut 4 bases from V and 6 bases from J, with 0 bases between. The CDR3 reads CAWNGYTF. CDR3 DNA sequence: TGTGCCTGGAATGGCTACACCTTC.

This clone was counted a single time. The CDR3 nucleotides are TGTGCCAGCTCACCAGATTCTGTAAGCGAGCAGTACTTC. Encoded protein: CASSPDSVSEQYF. The chain combines TRBV18 with TRBJ2-7; D is ambiguous. V lost 2 bases to trimming and J lost 6 bases, with 11 bases between them. The V gene's germline CDR1 is KGHSH and CDR2 LQKENI. The CDR3 consists of 13 residues.

The genes are TRBV27 and TRBJ1-5; tentative D call: TRBD1 (5 bases). Germline V gene sequence: CDR1 MNHEY, CDR2 SMNVEV (reference sequence). V lost 6 bases to trimming and J lost 9 bases, with 18 bases between them. The CDR3 extends over 14 amino acids. The CDR3 loop is CASSPAGTMVPQHF. CDR3 DNA sequence: TGTGCCAGCAGCCCTGCCGGGACCATGGTGCCCCAGCATTTT.

This clone was recorded a few times. Other DNA sequences within the sample encode an identical CDR3. This chain uses TRBV29-1 with TRBJ1-2; no firm D call. The CDR3 length is 10 residues. CDR1 and CDR2 (germline): SQVTM, ANQGSEA. The V and J ends lost 1 base and 6 bases respectively, with 3 bases between them. The chain's CDR3 is CSVEGDGYTF. The CDR3, as DNA: TGCAGCGTTGAAGGGGATGGCTACACCTTC.

The genes are TRBV7-9 and TRBJ1-1; unclear D gene. The CDR3 has 11 residues. V lost 1 base to trimming and J lost 6 bases, with 3 bases between them. CDR1 is SEHNR, CDR2 FQNEAQ, per germline (reference sequence). The CDR3 is CASSLGSEAFF. CDR3 bases: TGTGCCAGCAGCTTAGGTTCTGAAGCTTTCTTT.

This clone showed up just a few times. The rearrangement links TRBV5-1 to TRBJ2-7; 7 bases agree with TRBD2. J was trimmed by 4 bases and V by 2 bases; bases with no gene match: 6. CDR1 is SGHRS, CDR2 YFSETQ, per germline. This CDR3 has 14 amino acids. CDR3 nucleotides: TGCGCCAGCAGCTTAGAGGGGAGGGGATACGAGCAGTACTTC. As protein: CASSLEGRGYEQYF.

This clone was seen just once. The chain recombines TRBV5-6 with TRBJ2-5; D unresolved. Trimming took 1 base from V and 2 from J, leaving 6 bases between them. CDR1 is SGHDT, CDR2 YYEEEE, per germline. There are 13 residues in the CDR3. The CDR3 region has the DNA TGTGCCAGCAGCTTGTTTAGGCAAGAGACCCAGTACTTC. Its translation is CASSLFRQETQYF.

The chain joins TRBV19 to TRBJ2-6, with a weak D call TRBD1 (6 bases). V lost 1 base and J 4 bases, leaving 26 bases between the germline ends. This CDR3 contains 21 residues. Germline assignment: CDR1 LNHDA and CDR2 SQIVND (reference sequence). DNA of the CDR3: TGTGCCAGTAGTATAGTGCGTTACTCCGGGACACAGGGATCAGGGGCCAACGTCCTGACTTTC. It encodes CASSIVRYSGTQGSGANVLTF.

The V call is TRBV9, the J call TRBJ2-1, with D hard to call. There are 13 residues in the CDR3. Trimming stripped 3 bases from V and 4 bases from J, with 8 bases between. The germline gives CDR1 SGDLS, CDR2 YYNGEE. The CDR3 loop reads CASSAGSYNEQFF. The CDR3 nucleotides read TGTGCCAGCAGCGCAGGATCTTACAATGAGCAGTTCTTC.

This chain uses TRBV11-2 with TRBJ2-5; 9 bases align to TRBD2. The end of the DNA is better explained by TRBJ2-7, so the J call may be wrong. The CDR3 totals 15 residues. Looked up from germline, CDR1 is SGHAT and CDR2 is FQNNGV. The CDR3 DNA reads as TGTGCCAGCAGCTTACGTAGCGGGGGAGCGTACGAGCAGTACTTC. Translated, it gives CASSLRSGGAYEQYF.

The chain employs TRBV11-2 and TRBJ1-5; D is unclear. CDR3 length: 13 amino acids. The V and J ends lost 4 bases and 4 bases respectively, with 8 bases between them. The germline V gene has CDR1 SGHAT and CDR2 FQNNGV. The CDR3 region is CASSSQSNQPQHF. The CDR3, as DNA: TGTGCCAGCAGCTCCCAGTCGAATCAGCCCCAGCATTTT.

The CDR3 sequence: CASTRTWNTEAFF. The CDR3 bases are TGTGCCAGCACCCGAACGTGGAACACTGAAGCTTTCTTT. V is TRBV6-6 and J is TRBJ1-1; no clear D gene. CDR1 is MNHNY, CDR2 SVGAGI, per germline (reference sequence). The CDR3 consists of 13 residues. The V and J ends lost 7 bases and 1 base respectively, with 10 bases between them.

The genes are TRBV13 and TRBJ2-7; D call uncertain. V was trimmed by 3 bases and J by 7 bases, leaving 13 bases between them. The CDR3 has 13 residues. CDR1 and CDR2 (germline): PRHDT, FYEKMQ (reference sequence). Written as DNA, the CDR3 is TGTGCCAGCAGCTTCTACGGGCCTGGAGAGCAGTACTTC. Protein sequence: CASSFYGPGEQYF. The whole variable domain, filled in from reference TRBV13 and TRBJ2-7, reads AAGVIQSPRHLIKEKRETATLKCYPIPRHDTVYWYQQGPGQDPQFLISFYEKMQSDKGSIPDRFSAQQFSDYHSELNMSSLELGDSALYFCASSFYGPGEQYFGPGTRLTVT.